The 13 T cell receptor beta chains below come from one sample, sequenced in a study of T-cell reconstitution after alpha-beta-depleted transplantation in children. Unique molecular identifiers tagged the TCRbeta library. One entry per CDR3 protein results from TCRdb running MiXCR on the PCR reads. The sample holds 450,000 to 500,000 distinct CDR3 sequences, around 12% seen once. The sequenced sample was PBMCs from the stem cell graft donor, obtained from the stem cell graft. The source of these receptors is a human donor who donated a stem cell graft to a child with combined immunodeficiency.

The chain joins TRBV19 to TRBJ2-3; possible D gene TRBD1, 6 bases. Trimming removed 5 bases from V and 8 bases from J, with 14 bases in between. Germline lookup yields CDR1 LNHDA and CDR2 SQIVND (reference sequence). This CDR3 has 13 residues. As DNA, the CDR3 is TGTGCCAGTAGTGGACACAGGGCCGGTACGCAGTATTTT. This gives the protein CASSGHRAGTQYF.

This chain uses TRBV20-1 with TRBJ1-2; D not certain. The germline CDR1 and CDR2 sequences are DFQATT and SNEGSKA (reference sequence). The CDR3 runs to 14 residues. The V gene lost 5 bases and the J gene lost 5 bases, with 18 bases spanning the gap. CDR3 DNA: TGCAGTGCTCCGCCGGATCCTCTCGTTTATGGCTACACCTTC. This translates into CSAPPDPLVYGYTF.

This clonotype was counted ten times or more. An end of the junction does not agree with germline; a read error may underlie this. This CDR3 is CASSLTPKGDTQYF. The CDR3 DNA reads TGTGCCAGCAGCCTAACCCCTAAGGGAGATACGCAGTATTTT. The rearrangement joins TRBV7-3 to TRBJ2-3; no clear D. Germline values: CDR1 SGHTA, CDR2 FQGTGA. This CDR3 comprises 14 residues.

This chain connects TRBV6-6 to TRBJ2-1; D possibly corresponds to TRBD1 (6 bases). V was pared by 5 bases and J by 14 bases, with 16 bases between. This CDR3 spans 12 amino acids. CDR1 is MNHNY and CDR2 is SVGAGI in the germline V gene (reference sequence). The CDR3 reads CASSPDRKVEFF. Here the CDR3 DNA reads TGTGCCAGCAGTCCAGACAGGAAGGTGGAGTTCTTC.

The chain joins TRBV11-3 to TRBJ2-2; TRBD2 might be the D (6 bases). Germline-derived CDR1 and CDR2 are SGHNT and YENEEA. The germline V and J ends were trimmed by 5 bases and 0 bases, with 16 bases remaining between them. The CDR3 extends over 17 amino acids. The CDR3 DNA reads TGTGCCAGCAGCACCCCTCCCGGGAGCCCGAACACCGGGGAGCTGTTTTTT. This codes for CASSTPPGSPNTGELFF. Looking up the rest from reference TRBV11-3 and TRBJ2-2 gives the full variable domain: EAGVVQSPRYKIIEKKQPVAFWCNPISGHNTLYWYLQNLGQGPELLIRYENEEAVDDSQLPKDRFSAERLKGVDSTLKIQPAELGDSAVYLCASSTPPGSPNTGELFFGEGSRLTVL.

This chain joins TRBV5-6 and TRBJ2-1; D remains ambiguous. Germline V lookup: CDR1 SGHDT, CDR2 YYEEEE. V shed 4 bases and J shed 3 bases, with 14 bases lying between them. This CDR3 is built from 15 residues. CDR3 bases: TGTGCCAGCAGCCCCGGGCTCCCATGCTACAATGAGCAGTTCTTC. Translated, it gives CASSPGLPCYNEQFF.

This chain links TRBV28 with TRBJ2-1; 8 bases fit TRBD2. This CDR3 has 15 amino acids. The ends lost 5 bases at V and 4 bases at J; junction bases unmatched: 7. Germline lookup yields CDR1 MDHEN and CDR2 SYDVKM. The DNA of the CDR3 is TGTGCCAGCAGTCCCGGGAGGGGCGCGTACAATGAGCAGTTCTTC. The encoded protein is CASSPGRGAYNEQFF.

This clonotype occurred many times. The CDR3 is CASSRGQGGELFF. The CDR3 DNA reads TGTGCCAGCAGCAGGGGTCAGGGTGGGGAGCTGTTTTTT. The chain carries TRBV25-1 and TRBJ2-2, with D tentatively TRBD1 (6 bases). Trimming shortened V by 6 bases and J by 8 bases, and 13 bases separated the two germline ends. Per germline, CDR1 MGHDK and CDR2 SYGVNS. The CDR3 consists of 13 residues.

The chain couples TRBV2 to TRBJ2-1; 10 positions match TRBD2. This CDR3 has 15 amino acids. The germline V gene has CDR1 SNHLY and CDR2 FYNNEI. Trimming took 5 bases from V and 6 from J; bases not matched to a gene: 7. The CDR3 sequence: CASSKTSGHFNEQFF. CDR3 nucleotide sequence: TGTGCCAGCAGTAAGACTAGCGGGCACTTCAATGAGCAGTTCTTC. Complete variable domain (other parts from reference TRBV2 and TRBJ2-1): EPEVTQTPSHQVTQMGQEVILRCVPISNHLYFYWYRQILGQKVEFLVSFYNNEISEKSEIFDDQFSVERPDGSNFTLKIRSTKLEDSAMYFCASSKTSGHFNEQFFGPGTRLTVL.

The genes are TRBV24-1 and TRBJ1-5; D might be TRBD1 (6 bases). The CDR3 has 14 residues. V was cut by 9 bases and J by 4 bases, with 15 bases left in between. The germline V gene encodes CDR1 KGHDR and CDR2 SFDVKD. The CDR3 reads CATSPTGVNQPQHF. CDR3 bases: TGTGCCACCTCTCCGACAGGCGTTAATCAGCCCCAGCATTTT.

In its sample, this clonotype was seen many times. The chain employs TRBV12-3 or TRBV12-4 and TRBJ2-2; D possibly corresponds to TRBD1 (5 bases). V was trimmed by 6 bases and J by 0 bases, leaving 8 bases between them. CDR3 length equals 14 residues. DNA of the CDR3: TGTGCCAGCAGCGACAGCTCGAACACCGGGGAGCTGTTTTTT. Its protein is CASSDSSNTGELFF.

This clonotype was recorded a few times. The chain combines TRBV5-5 with TRBJ2-5; 11 bases match TRBD1. This CDR3 has 15 amino acids. Germline values: CDR1 SGHKS, CDR2 YYEKEE (reference sequence). The V gene end was trimmed by 3 bases and the J gene end by 5 bases; junction bases not matched to a gene: 6. DNA of the CDR3: TGTGCCAGCAGCTCGTGGACAGGGGGCCGTGAGACCCAGTACTTC. This gives the protein CASSSWTGGRETQYF.

This clonotype was picked up many times. The chain couples TRBV29-1 to TRBJ2-3, with a weak D call TRBD2 (6 bases). The CDR3 has 15 amino acids. The germline V gene encodes CDR1 SQVTM and CDR2 ANQGSEA. V lost 1 base, J lost 0 bases, and 11 bases lay in between. The chain's CDR3 is CSVEVFGTSTDTQYF. DNA of the CDR3: TGCAGCGTTGAAGTGTTTGGGACTAGCACAGATACGCAGTATTTT.